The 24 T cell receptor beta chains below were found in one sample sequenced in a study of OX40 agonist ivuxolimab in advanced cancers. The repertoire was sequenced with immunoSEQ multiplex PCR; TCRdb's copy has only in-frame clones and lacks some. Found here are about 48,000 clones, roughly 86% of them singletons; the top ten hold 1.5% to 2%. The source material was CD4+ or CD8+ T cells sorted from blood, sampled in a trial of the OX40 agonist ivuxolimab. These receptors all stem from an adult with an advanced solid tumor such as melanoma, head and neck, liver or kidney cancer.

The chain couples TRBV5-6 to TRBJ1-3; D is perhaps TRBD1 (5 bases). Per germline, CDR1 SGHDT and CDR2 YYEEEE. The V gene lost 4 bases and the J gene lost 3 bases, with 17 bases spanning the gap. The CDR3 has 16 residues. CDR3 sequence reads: CASSGITQGFGNTIYF. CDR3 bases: TGTGCCAGCAGCGGAATCACTCAGGGTTTTGGAAACACCATATATTTT. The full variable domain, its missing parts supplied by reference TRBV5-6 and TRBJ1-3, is DAGVTQSPTHLIKTRGQQVTLRCSPKSGHDTVSWYQQALGQGPQFIFQYYEEEERQRGNFPDRFSGHQFPNYSSELNVNALLLGDSALYLCASSGITQGFGNTIYFGEGSWLTVV.

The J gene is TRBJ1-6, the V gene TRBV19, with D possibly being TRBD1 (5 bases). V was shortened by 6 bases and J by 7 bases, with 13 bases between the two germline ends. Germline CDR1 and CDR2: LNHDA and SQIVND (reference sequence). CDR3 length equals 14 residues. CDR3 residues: CASSGGGDNSPLHF. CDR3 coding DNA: TGTGCCAGTAGCGGCGGCGGGGACAATTCACCCCTCCACTTT.

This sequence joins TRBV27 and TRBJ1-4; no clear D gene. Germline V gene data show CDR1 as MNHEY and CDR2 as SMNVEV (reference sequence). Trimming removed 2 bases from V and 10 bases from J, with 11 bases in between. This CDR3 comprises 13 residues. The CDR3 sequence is CASSLDKFGKLFF. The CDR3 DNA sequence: TGTGCCAGCAGTTTAGACAAATTCGGAAAACTGTTTTTT.

Written as DNA, the CDR3 is TGTGCCAGCAGCTTAAGACAGGGCGAGCAGTACTTC. It specifies CASSLRQGEQYF. This rearrangement joins TRBV7-2 to TRBJ2-7; 7 positions agree with TRBD1. J gave up 6 bases and V 2 bases, and 1 base lay outside the gene matches. Germline V gene lookup returns CDR1 SGHTA and CDR2 FQGNSA. This CDR3 is 12 amino acids long.

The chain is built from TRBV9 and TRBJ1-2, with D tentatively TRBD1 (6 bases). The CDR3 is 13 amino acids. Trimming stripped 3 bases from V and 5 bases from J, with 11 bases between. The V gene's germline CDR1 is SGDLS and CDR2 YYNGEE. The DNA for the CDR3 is TGTGCCAGCAGCGGGCAGGGACAATATGGCTACACCTTC. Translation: CASSGQGQYGYTF.

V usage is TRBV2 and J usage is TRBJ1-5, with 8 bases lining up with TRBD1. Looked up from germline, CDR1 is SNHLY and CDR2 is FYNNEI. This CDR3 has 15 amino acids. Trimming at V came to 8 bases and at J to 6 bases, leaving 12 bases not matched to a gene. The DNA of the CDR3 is TGTGCCAGCTTACCAGACAGGGGTATAGGTCAGCCCCAGCATTTT. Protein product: CASLPDRGIGQPQHF. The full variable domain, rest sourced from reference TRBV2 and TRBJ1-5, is EPEVTQTPSHQVTQMGQEVILRCVPISNHLYFYWYRQILGQKVEFLVSFYNNEISEKSEIFDDQFSVERPDGSNFTLKIRSTKLEDSAMYFCASLPDRGIGQPQHFGDGTRLSIL.

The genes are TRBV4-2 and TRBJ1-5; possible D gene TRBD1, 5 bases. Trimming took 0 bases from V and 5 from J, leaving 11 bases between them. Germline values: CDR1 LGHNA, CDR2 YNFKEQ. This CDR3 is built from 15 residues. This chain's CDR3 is CASSQDFDSHQPQHF. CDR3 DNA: TGTGCCAGCAGCCAAGATTTCGACAGCCATCAGCCCCAGCATTTT.

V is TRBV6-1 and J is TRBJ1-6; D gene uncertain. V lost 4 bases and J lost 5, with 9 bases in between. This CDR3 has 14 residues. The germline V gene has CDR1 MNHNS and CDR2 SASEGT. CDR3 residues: CASSVNLNNSPLHF. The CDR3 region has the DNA TGTGCCAGCAGTGTAAATTTAAATAATTCACCCCTCCACTTT.

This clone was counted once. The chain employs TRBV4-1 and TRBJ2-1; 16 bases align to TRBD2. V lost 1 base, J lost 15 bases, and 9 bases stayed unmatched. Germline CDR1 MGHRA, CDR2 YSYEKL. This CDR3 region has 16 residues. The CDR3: CASSQAKGLAGGPRFF. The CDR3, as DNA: TGCGCCAGCAGCCAAGCGAAGGGACTAGCGGGAGGGCCTCGGTTCTTC.

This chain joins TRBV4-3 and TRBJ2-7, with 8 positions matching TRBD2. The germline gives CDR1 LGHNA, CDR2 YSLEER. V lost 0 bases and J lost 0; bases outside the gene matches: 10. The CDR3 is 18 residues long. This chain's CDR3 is CASSQENLAGGISYEQYF. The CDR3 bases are TGCGCCAGCAGCCAAGAGAATCTAGCGGGTGGAATCTCCTACGAGCAGTACTTC.

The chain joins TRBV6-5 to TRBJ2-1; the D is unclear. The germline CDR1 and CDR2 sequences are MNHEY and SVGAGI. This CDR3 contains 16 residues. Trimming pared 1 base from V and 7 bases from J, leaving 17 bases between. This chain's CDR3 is CASSYFSPHQWNEQFF. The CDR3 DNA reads TGTGCCAGCAGTTACTTCTCACCTCACCAGTGGAATGAGCAGTTCTTC.

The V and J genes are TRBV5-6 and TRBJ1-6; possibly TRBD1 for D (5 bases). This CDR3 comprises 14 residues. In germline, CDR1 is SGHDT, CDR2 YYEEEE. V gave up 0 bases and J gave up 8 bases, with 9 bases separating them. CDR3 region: CASSLGGSYSPLHF. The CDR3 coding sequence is TGTGCCAGCAGCTTGGGGGGGTCCTATTCACCCCTCCACTTT.

CDR3 DNA: TGTGCCAGCAGTGAAGGGTCGAGGGGAGCGGGGGGTAAAGAGACCCAGTACTTC. It codes for CASSEGSRGAGGKETQYF. The V call is TRBV2, the J call TRBJ2-5, with TRBD2 matching over 9 bases. V lost 1 base and J lost 3; bases outside the gene matches: 12. CDR3 length: 18 residues. Per germline, CDR1 SNHLY and CDR2 FYNNEI.

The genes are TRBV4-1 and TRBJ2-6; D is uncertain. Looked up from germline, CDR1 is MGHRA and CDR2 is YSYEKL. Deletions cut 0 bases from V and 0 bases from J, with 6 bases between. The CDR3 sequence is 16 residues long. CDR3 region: CASSQDRSSGANVLTF. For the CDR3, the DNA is TGCGCCAGCAGCCAAGACAGATCCTCTGGGGCCAACGTCCTGACTTTC.

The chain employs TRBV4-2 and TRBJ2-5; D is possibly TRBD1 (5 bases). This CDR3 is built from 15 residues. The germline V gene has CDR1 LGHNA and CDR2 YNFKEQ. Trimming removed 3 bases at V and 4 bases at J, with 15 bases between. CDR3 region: CASSQQQGGGETQYF. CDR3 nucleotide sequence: TGTGCCAGCAGCCAGCAGCAGGGTGGCGGAGAGACCCAGTACTTC.

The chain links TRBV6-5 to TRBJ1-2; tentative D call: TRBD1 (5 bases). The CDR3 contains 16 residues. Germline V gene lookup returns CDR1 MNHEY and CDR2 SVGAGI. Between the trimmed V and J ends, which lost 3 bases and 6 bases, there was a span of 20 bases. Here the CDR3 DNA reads TGTGCCAGCAGTTATTCCCTAGGGGAGGGGCTAAATGGCTACACCTTC. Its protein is CASSYSLGEGLNGYTF.

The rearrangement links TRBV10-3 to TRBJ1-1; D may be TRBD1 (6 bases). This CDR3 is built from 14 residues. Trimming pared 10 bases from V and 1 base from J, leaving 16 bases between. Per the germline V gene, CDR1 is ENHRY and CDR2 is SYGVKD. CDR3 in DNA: TGTGCCACTAAAAGTGGACAGTGGAACACTGAAGCTTTCTTT. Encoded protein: CATKSGQWNTEAFF.

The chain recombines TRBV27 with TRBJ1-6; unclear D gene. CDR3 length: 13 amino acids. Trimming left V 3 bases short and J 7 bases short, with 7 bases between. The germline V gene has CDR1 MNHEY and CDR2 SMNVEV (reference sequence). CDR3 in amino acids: CASSLHTNSPLHF. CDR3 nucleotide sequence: TGTGCCAGCAGTTTGCACACAAATTCACCCCTCCACTTT.

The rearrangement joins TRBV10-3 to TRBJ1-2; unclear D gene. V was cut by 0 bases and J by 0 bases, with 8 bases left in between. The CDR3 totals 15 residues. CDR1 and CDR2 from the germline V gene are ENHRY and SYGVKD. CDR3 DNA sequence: TGTGCCATCAGTGAGTCGCATGCAGCTAACTATGGCTACACCTTC. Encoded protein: CAISESHAANYGYTF.

The CDR3 nucleotides read TGTGCCAGCAGCTGGGGGGATACGCAGTATTTT. This gives the protein CASSWGDTQYF. The J gene is TRBJ2-3, the V gene TRBV7-2, with D tentatively TRBD1 or TRBD2 (5 bases each). Germline V CDR1 and CDR2: SGHTA, FQGNSA. The V and J ends lost 4 bases and 6 bases respectively, with 5 bases between them. The CDR3 runs to 11 residues.

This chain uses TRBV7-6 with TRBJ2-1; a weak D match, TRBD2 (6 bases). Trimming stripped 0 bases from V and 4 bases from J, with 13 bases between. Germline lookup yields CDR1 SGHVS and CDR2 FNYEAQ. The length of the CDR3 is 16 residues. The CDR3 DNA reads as TGTGCCAGCAGCTTAGCTGGGGACTCGTCTTACAATGAGCAGTTCTTC. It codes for CASSLAGDSSYNEQFF.

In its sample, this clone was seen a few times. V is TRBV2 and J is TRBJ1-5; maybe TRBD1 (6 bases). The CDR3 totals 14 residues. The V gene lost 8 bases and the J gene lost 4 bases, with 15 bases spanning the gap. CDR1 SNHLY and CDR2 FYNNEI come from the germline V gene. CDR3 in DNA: TGTGCCAGCGGCCAGGGGATTAGGAATCAGCCCCAGCATTTT. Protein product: CASGQGIRNQPQHF.

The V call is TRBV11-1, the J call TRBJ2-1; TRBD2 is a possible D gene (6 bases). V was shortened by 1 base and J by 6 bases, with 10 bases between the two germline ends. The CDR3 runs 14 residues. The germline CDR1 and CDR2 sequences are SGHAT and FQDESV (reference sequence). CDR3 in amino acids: CASSLVGTFNEQFF. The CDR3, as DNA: TGTGCCAGCAGCTTAGTAGGGACTTTCAATGAGCAGTTCTTC.

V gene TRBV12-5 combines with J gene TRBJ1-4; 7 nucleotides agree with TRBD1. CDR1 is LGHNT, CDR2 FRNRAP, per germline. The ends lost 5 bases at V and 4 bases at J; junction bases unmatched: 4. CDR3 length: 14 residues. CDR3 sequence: CASGGTAFNEKLFF. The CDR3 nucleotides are TGTGCTAGTGGTGGGACAGCCTTTAATGAAAAACTGTTTTTT.